This entry features one TCR beta chain sequence. This specimen belongs to a study of CD8+CD57+ T cells in acquired aplastic anemia. Across the study: Sorted CD4+ and CD8+ cells yielded around 3.2 ug of DNA on average. Roughly 9.8 million reads, on average, were obtained for CD4+ cells from healthy donors.

The template for TCR beta VDJ and CDR3 sequence profiling was genomic DNA. TCRdb ran MiXCR on the reads and lists one entry per CDR3 protein. The table shows 400,000 to 450,000 distinct CDR3 sequences, with about two thirds occurring only once. The CDR3 has 18 amino acids. In germline, CDR1 is SGHTA, CDR2 FQGTGA. With V trimmed by 1 base and J by 4 bases, 15 bases remained unmatched. The sample comprised sorted CD4+, CD8+, or CD8+CD57+ T cells (not recorded which) from PBMCs. The genes are TRBV7-3 and TRBJ2-7; 8 bases map to TRBD2. This sequence was found in a human donor in good health, serving as a control. CDR3 sequence: CASSLRLAGGRVVYEQYF. CDR3 nucleotide sequence: TGTGCCAGCAGCTTAAGACTGGCGGGGGGCCGGGTGGTTTACGAGCAGTACTTC.